Below, 27 T cell receptor beta chains from the same sample are listed, as sequenced in a study of post-analysis software for immune sequencing data. Prepared TCR beta cDNA libraries contained unique molecular identifiers. MiXCR, applied by TCRdb to the PCR reads, yields one record per CDR3 protein. The table shows 380,000 or so distinct CDR3 sequences, with approximately 33% occurring only once. Antigens for these TCRs are unknown. Study-wide points: Patients used roughly five TRBV segments, including TRBV5-6, TRBV5-1 and TRBV20-1, more often than controls.

Sequencing was carried out using blood. These receptors came from a girl aged 5-17 years with multiple sclerosis.

The chain couples TRBV5-5 to TRBJ1-5, with D hard to call. The CDR3 loop spans 13 amino acids. Germline V gives CDR1 SGHKS, CDR2 YYEKEE (reference sequence). Trimming removed 4 bases from V and 7 bases from J, with 12 bases in between. The CDR3, as DNA: TGTGCCAGCAGCGACGGAGCATGGCAGCCCCAGCATTTT. Protein sequence: CASSDGAWQPQHF.

The V and J genes are TRBV4-2 and TRBJ1-3; 10 positions match TRBD1. Germline trimming cut 0 bases from V and 2 bases from J; bases unmatched to any gene: 13. Germline V gene lookup returns CDR1 LGHNA and CDR2 YNFKEQ. The CDR3 has 20 amino acids. In DNA form, the CDR3 reads TGTGCCAGCAGCCAAGAGCCTATGGGACAGGGGAGTGTGACTGGAAACACCATATATTTT. Protein product: CASSQEPMGQGSVTGNTIYF.

V usage is TRBV12-3 or TRBV12-4 and J usage is TRBJ2-3; TRBD2 agrees at 7 bases. J gave up 6 bases and V 1 base, and 16 bases lay outside the gene matches. The CDR3 is made up of 18 amino acids. CDR3 nucleotides: TGTGCCAGCAGTTTAGGGCGGGGGACGTGGGGCAGGGCCGATACGCAGTATTTT. It codes for CASSLGRGTWGRADTQYF.

The rearrangement joins TRBV7-9 to TRBJ2-7; TRBD2 matches 7 bases. The J call may be in error: the DNA end matches TRBJ2-5 better. The germline CDR1 and CDR2 sequences are SEHNR and FQNEAQ (reference sequence). The CDR3 runs 17 residues. The CDR3 region has the DNA TGTGCCAGCAGCTTAGTTCGAGCGGGGCCCCTCGGGGAGACCCAGTACTTC. It translates to CASSLVRAGPLGETQYF.

This clonotype has ten or more counts. CDR3 sequence reads: CASSSSWASKTVEQFF. The CDR3 DNA sequence: TGTGCCAGCAGTTCTAGTTGGGCTAGTAAGACCGTCGAGCAGTTCTTC. The rearrangement links TRBV27 to TRBJ2-1; D is undetermined. This CDR3 is 16 amino acids long. The V and J ends lost 4 bases and 10 bases respectively, with 23 bases between them. In germline, CDR1 is MNHEY, CDR2 SMNVEV (reference sequence).

This clonotype has a handful of counts. This chain's CDR3 is CASSQDGGPRNQPQHF. The CDR3 bases are TGCGCCAGCAGCCAAGATGGGGGACCCCGCAATCAGCCCCAGCATTTT. The gene calls are TRBV4-1 and TRBJ1-5; D may be TRBD1 (5 bases). This CDR3 has 16 residues. Trimming took off 0 bases at V and 2 bases at J, with 11 bases between the two ends. From germline, CDR1 is MGHRA and CDR2 YSYEKL.

The genes are TRBV5-8 and TRBJ2-1; D perhaps matches TRBD1 (5 bases). This CDR3 has 13 residues. V lost 2 bases to trimming and J lost 7 bases, with 10 bases between them. CDR1 and CDR2 from the germline V gene are SGHTS and YDEGEE. The CDR3 DNA follows: TGTGCCAGCAGCTTTCCAGGGTATAATGAGCAGTTCTTC. Its protein is CASSFPGYNEQFF. Full variable domain (rest looked up from reference TRBV5-8 and TRBJ2-1): EAGVTQSPTHLIKTRGQQATLRCSPISGHTSVYWYQQALGLGLQFLLWYDEGEERNRGNFPPRFSGRQFPNYSSELNVNALELEDSALYLCASSFPGYNEQFFGPGTRLTVL.

The rearrangement joins TRBV5-1 to TRBJ2-5, with TRBD2 as a possible D gene (6 bases). V was pared by 4 bases and J by 0 bases, with 13 bases between. The CDR3 length is 15 residues. Germline V gene lookup returns CDR1 SGHRS and CDR2 YFSETQ. Here the CDR3 reads CASSRGTSYQETQYF. For the CDR3, the DNA is TGCGCCAGCAGCCGCGGGACTTCGTACCAAGAGACCCAGTACTTC.

The chain is built from TRBV30 and TRBJ2-1; D gene uncertain. Germline CDR1 and CDR2: GTSNPN and SVGIG (reference sequence). The CDR3 has 11 amino acids. V dropped 2 bases and J dropped 11 bases, with 10 bases sitting between them. The chain's CDR3 is CAWSYGTKQFF. CDR3 nucleotides: TGTGCCTGGAGTTATGGTACTAAGCAGTTCTTC.

A remark on this clonotype: Its ends do not fully match the called genes, so a read error is possible. This chain joins TRBV5-1 and TRBJ2-3; 8 bases are shared with TRBD1. The CDR3 runs 12 residues. CDR1 and CDR2 from the germline V gene are SGHRS and YFSETQ. CDR3 nucleotides: TGTGCCAGCAGCCCGGAGGGACAGGCGTGGTATTTT. Protein: CASSPEGQAWYF.

This clonotype was detected ten times or more. The rearrangement uses TRBV24-1 and TRBJ2-5; 7 nucleotides line up with TRBD1. Trimming took 5 bases from V and 5 from J; bases not matched to a gene: 4. The V gene's germline CDR1 is KGHDR and CDR2 SFDVKD. This CDR3 has 13 residues. The CDR3 DNA is TGTGCCACCAGTGGAGGGGGCGGGGAGACCCAGTACTTC. It specifies CATSGGGGETQYF.

This clonotype was seen only a few times. The V gene is TRBV4-2, the J gene TRBJ2-1; 7 bases are shared with TRBD2. Germline trimming cut 3 bases from V and 9 bases from J; bases unmatched to any gene: 8. CDR1 is LGHNA, CDR2 YNFKEQ, per germline. The CDR3 sequence is 14 residues long. CDR3 sequence (DNA): TGTGCCAGCAGCCACCCGGGACTAACGGGTGAGCAGTTCTTC. It encodes CASSHPGLTGEQFF.

This clonotype showed up just a few times. The chain is built from TRBV24-1 and TRBJ1-2; 7 bases are shared with TRBD1. CDR1 and CDR2 (germline): KGHDR, SFDVKD. J lost 7 bases, V lost 4 bases, and 5 bases had no gene match. This CDR3 comprises 13 residues. For the CDR3, the DNA is TGTGCCACCAGTGACCGGGACAGCACTGGCTACACCTTC. Protein sequence: CATSDRDSTGYTF.

This clonotype was counted between two and nine times. The chain joins TRBV6-1 to TRBJ1-5; TRBD1 is a possible D gene (6 bases). This CDR3 is built from 14 residues. The V gene lost 6 bases and the J gene lost 5 bases, with 14 bases spanning the gap. Germline CDR1 reads MNHNS; CDR2 reads SASEGT. CDR3 residues: CASRSADSYQPQHF. CDR3 DNA: TGTGCCAGCAGGTCTGCGGACAGTTATCAGCCCCAGCATTTT.

The chain joins TRBV20-1 to TRBJ1-5, with D hard to call. The V end lost 6 bases, the J end lost 4 bases, and 16 bases lay between the germline ends. CDR1 and CDR2 (germline): DFQATT, SNEGSKA (reference sequence). The CDR3 extends over 14 amino acids. The CDR3 reads CSATLRASNQPQHF. For the CDR3, the DNA is TGCAGTGCCACCCTCCGGGCCTCTAATCAGCCCCAGCATTTT.

This clonotype was detected only a few times. The V call is TRBV5-8, the J call TRBJ2-7; either TRBD1 or TRBD2 may supply D (5 bases each). The CDR3 runs 14 residues. Per germline, CDR1 SGHTS and CDR2 YDEGEE. The germline V and J ends were trimmed by 4 bases and 4 bases, with 15 bases remaining between them. CDR3 sequence: CASSPGFGSYEQYF. The CDR3 DNA follows: TGTGCCAGCAGCCCAGGGTTTGGGAGTTACGAGCAGTACTTC.

This chain connects TRBV29-1 to TRBJ1-1, with unresolved D. Germline V CDR1 and CDR2: SQVTM, ANQGSEA. CDR3 length: 11 amino acids. Trimming pared 6 bases from V and 6 bases from J, leaving 11 bases between. CDR3 protein: CSVTRASEAFF. The CDR3 bases are TGCAGCGTAACCCGTGCGTCTGAAGCTTTCTTT. Variable domain in full (rest from reference TRBV29-1 and TRBJ1-1): SAVISQKPSRDICQRGTSLTIQCQVDSQVTMMFWYRQQPGQSLTLIATANQGSEATYESGFVIDKFPISRPNLTFSTLTVSNMSPEDSSIYLCSVTRASEAFFGQGTRLTVV.

Ten or more counts support this clonotype. This chain uses TRBV20-1 with TRBJ2-7, with D possibly matching TRBD1 (5 bases). The CDR3 sequence is 11 residues long. The germline V and J ends were trimmed by 4 bases and 3 bases, with 7 bases remaining between them. Germline CDR1 and CDR2: DFQATT and SNEGSKA (reference sequence). The CDR3 nucleotides read TGCAGTGCTAAGGGGATCTACGAGCAGTACTTC. Protein sequence: CSAKGIYEQYF.

The chain links TRBV3-1 to TRBJ2-7; no reliable D call. The V end lost 2 bases, the J end lost 0 bases, and 5 bases lay between the germline ends. There are 13 residues in the CDR3. Germline V gene lookup returns CDR1 LGHDT and CDR2 YNNKEL (reference sequence). CDR3 DNA: TGTGCCAGCAGCCAACGGTTCTCCTACGAGCAGTACTTC. Encoded protein: CASSQRFSYEQYF.

This clonotype was detected only a few times. The chain recombines TRBV12-3 or TRBV12-4 with TRBJ1-1, with a weak D call TRBD1 (5 bases). There are 15 residues in the CDR3. V was clipped by 1 base and J by 0 bases, with 9 bases between them. CDR3 amino acids: CASSLGQRMNTEAFF. The CDR3 DNA is TGTGCCAGCAGTTTAGGACAGAGGATGAACACTGAAGCTTTCTTT.

The chain recombines TRBV7-9 with TRBJ2-1; D perhaps matches TRBD2 (6 bases). The V and J ends lost 4 bases and 2 bases respectively, with 15 bases between them. CDR1 is SEHNR, CDR2 FQNEAQ, per germline (reference sequence). The CDR3 extends over 16 amino acids. This CDR3 reads CASSSRRAATYNEQFF. The CDR3 DNA sequence: TGTGCCAGCAGCTCCAGGAGGGCTGCAACCTACAATGAGCAGTTCTTC. Supplemented by reference TRBV7-9 and TRBJ2-1, the full variable domain reads DTGVSQNPRHKITKRGQNVTFRCDPISEHNRLYWYRQTLGQGPEFLTYFQNEAQLEKSRLLSDRFSAERPKGSFSTLEIQRTEQGDSAMYLCASSSRRAATYNEQFFGPGTRLTVL.

The genes are TRBV20-1 and TRBJ2-5, with 8 nucleotides matching TRBD2. Germline V gene lookup returns CDR1 DFQATT and CDR2 SNEGSKA (reference sequence). The V and J ends lost 0 bases and 2 bases, in that order; junction bases with no gene match: 8. This CDR3 has 16 amino acids. CDR3 sequence reads: CSARETKRGTQETQYF. The CDR3, as DNA: TGCAGTGCTAGAGAGACCAAGCGGGGGACTCAAGAGACCCAGTACTTC.

The J gene is TRBJ2-7, the V gene TRBV7-6; the D gene is possibly TRBD1 (6 bases). Germline V gene data show CDR1 as SGHVS and CDR2 as FNYEAQ. V gave up 5 bases and J gave up 7 bases, with 18 bases separating them. The CDR3 is 14 residues long. In nucleotides, the CDR3 is TGTGCCAGCAGCCGCAGGGACAAGCTGGGGGAGCAGTACTTC. Translating gives CASSRRDKLGEQYF. Full variable domain (rest looked up from reference TRBV7-6 and TRBJ2-7): GAGVSQSPRYKVTKRGQDVALRCDPISGHVSLYWYRQALGQGPEFLTYFNYEAQQDKSGLPNDRFSAERPEGSISTLTIQRTEQRDSAMYRCASSRRDKLGEQYFGPGTRLTVT.

The chain uses TRBV9 and TRBJ2-3; tentatively, D is TRBD1 (5 bases). Germline V gives CDR1 SGDLS, CDR2 YYNGEE. Trimming stripped 3 bases from V and 5 bases from J, with 16 bases between. The CDR3 is 15 amino acids. Written as DNA, the CDR3 is TGTGCCAGCAGCGAGGGGCCAGTAACAGGAGATACGCAGTATTTT. Protein: CASSEGPVTGDTQYF.

The J gene is TRBJ2-5, the V gene TRBV6-2 or TRBV6-3; TRBD2 might be the D (6 bases). Germline-derived CDR1 and CDR2 are MNHEY and SVGEGT. The CDR3 spans 15 residues. Trimming shortened V by 5 bases and J by 3 bases, and 16 bases separated the two germline ends. The CDR3 DNA reads TGTGCCAGCAGTCACCCTGGGGGGTACAAAGAGACCCAGTACTTC. Translating gives CASSHPGGYKETQYF.

This clonotype showed up just a few times. The chain links TRBV4-1 to TRBJ1-1; 7 bases align to TRBD1. Germline lookup yields CDR1 MGHRA and CDR2 YSYEKL. J lost 1 base, V lost 8 bases, and 13 bases had no gene match. This CDR3 comprises 16 residues. Here the CDR3 reads CASERTGAPGNTEAFF. CDR3 coding DNA: TGCGCCAGCGAGCGGACAGGTGCCCCTGGGAACACTGAAGCTTTCTTT.

The CDR3, as DNA: TGTGCCAGCACCCCGTTGGAGCGGGGGGTCCCAGATGAGCAGTTCTTC. Its translation is CASTPLERGVPDEQFF. The chain has TRBV27 and TRBJ2-1, with 9 bases lining up with TRBD2. Germline values: CDR1 MNHEY, CDR2 SMNVEV (reference sequence). J was trimmed by 8 bases and V by 7 bases; bases with no gene match: 15. The CDR3 sequence is 16 residues long.